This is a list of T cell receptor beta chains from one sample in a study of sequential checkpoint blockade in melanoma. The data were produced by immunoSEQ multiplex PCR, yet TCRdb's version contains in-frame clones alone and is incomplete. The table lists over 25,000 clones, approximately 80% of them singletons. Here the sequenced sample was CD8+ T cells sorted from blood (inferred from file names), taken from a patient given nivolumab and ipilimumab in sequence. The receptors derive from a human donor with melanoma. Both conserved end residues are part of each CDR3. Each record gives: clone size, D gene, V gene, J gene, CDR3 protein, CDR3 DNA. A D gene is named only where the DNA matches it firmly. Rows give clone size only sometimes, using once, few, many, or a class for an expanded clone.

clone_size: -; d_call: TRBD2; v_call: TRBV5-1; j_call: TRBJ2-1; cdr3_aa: CASSLEVAGVSGDEQFF; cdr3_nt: TGCGCCAGCAGCTTGGAAGTAGCGGGGGTCTCAGGGGATGAGCAGTTCTTC
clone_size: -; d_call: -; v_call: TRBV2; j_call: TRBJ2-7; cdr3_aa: CASSGPVGQFYEQYF; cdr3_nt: TGTGCCAGCAGCGGACCCGTGGGACAATTCTACGAGCAGTACTTC
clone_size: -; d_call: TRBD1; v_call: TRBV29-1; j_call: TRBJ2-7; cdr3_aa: CSVNGDRASYEQYF; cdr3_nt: TGCAGCGTTAATGGGGACAGGGCATCCTACGAGCAGTACTTC
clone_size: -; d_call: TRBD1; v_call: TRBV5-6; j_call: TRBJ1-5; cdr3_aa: CASSFGGGGQPQHF; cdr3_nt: TGTGCCAGCAGCTTCGGAGGGGGCGGTCAGCCCCAGCATTTT
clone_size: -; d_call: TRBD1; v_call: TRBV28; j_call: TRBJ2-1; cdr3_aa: CASMRTGRDEQFF; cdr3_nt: TGTGCCAGCATGCGGACAGGGCGGGATGAGCAGTTCTTC
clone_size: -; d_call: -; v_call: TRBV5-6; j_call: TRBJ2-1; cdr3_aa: CASSLGGWGVNEQFF; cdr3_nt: TGTGCCAGCAGCTTGGGAGGGTGGGGGGTCAATGAGCAGTTCTTC
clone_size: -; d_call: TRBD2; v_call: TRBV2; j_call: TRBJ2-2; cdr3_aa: CAKAGANTGELFF; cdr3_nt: TGTGCCAAAGCGGGGGCGAACACCGGGGAGCTGTTTTTT
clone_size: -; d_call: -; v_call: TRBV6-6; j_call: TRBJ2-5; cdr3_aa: CASSGEPQETQYF; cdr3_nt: TGTGCCAGCAGTGGGGAGCCCCAAGAGACCCAGTACTTC
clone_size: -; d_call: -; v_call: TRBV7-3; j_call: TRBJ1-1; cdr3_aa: CASRIGEDTEAFF; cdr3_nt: TGTGCCAGCAGAATCGGAGAGGACACTGAAGCTTTCTTT
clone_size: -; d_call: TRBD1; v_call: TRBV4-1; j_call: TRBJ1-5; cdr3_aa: CASSQFPGTGFQPQHF; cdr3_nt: TGCGCCAGCAGCCAATTCCCCGGGACAGGGTTCCAGCCCCAGCATTTT
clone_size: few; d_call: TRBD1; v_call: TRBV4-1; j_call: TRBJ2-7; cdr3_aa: CASSQPTGQGYEQYF; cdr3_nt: TGCGCCAGCAGCCAACCTACGGGACAGGGTTACGAGCAGTACTTC
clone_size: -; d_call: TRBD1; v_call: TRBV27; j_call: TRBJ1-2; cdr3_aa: CASSFAGQANGYTF; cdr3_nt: TGTGCCAGCAGTTTCGCTGGACAGGCAAATGGCTACACCTTC
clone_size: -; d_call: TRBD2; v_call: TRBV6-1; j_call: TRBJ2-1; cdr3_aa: CASNARGEHYNEQFF; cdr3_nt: TGTGCCAGCAACGCCCGGGGGGAACACTACAATGAGCAGTTCTTC
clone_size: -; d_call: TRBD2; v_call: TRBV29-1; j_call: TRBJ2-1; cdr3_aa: CSVEGLAGGNEQFF; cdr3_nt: TGCAGCGTTGAAGGGCTAGCGGGGGGGAATGAGCAGTTCTTC
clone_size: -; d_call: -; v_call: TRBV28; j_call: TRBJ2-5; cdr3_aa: CASSSWTAQETQYF; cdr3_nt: TGTGCCAGCAGTTCCTGGACAGCCCAAGAGACCCAGTACTTC
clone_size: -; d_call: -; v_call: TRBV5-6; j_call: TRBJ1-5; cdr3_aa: CASSLKAALNQPQHF; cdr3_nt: TGTGCCAGCAGCTTGAAGGCGGCACTCAATCAGCCCCAGCATTTT
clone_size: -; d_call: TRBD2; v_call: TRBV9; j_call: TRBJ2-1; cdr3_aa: CASSVGSGGPNEQFF; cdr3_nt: TGTGCCAGCAGCGTAGGTAGCGGGGGCCCCAATGAGCAGTTCTTC
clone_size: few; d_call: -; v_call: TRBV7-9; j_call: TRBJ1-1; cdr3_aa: CASSLPSEAEAFF; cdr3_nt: TGTGCCAGCAGCTTACCGTCAGAGGCTGAAGCTTTCTTT
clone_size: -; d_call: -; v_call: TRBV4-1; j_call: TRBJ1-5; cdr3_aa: CASSQGGGGQPQHF; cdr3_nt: TGCGCCAGCAGCCAGGGGGGTGGCGGTCAGCCCCAGCATTTT
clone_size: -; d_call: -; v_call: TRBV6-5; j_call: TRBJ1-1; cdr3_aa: CASSSGREAFF; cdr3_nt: TGTGCCAGCAGTTCAGGCAGGGAAGCTTTCTTT
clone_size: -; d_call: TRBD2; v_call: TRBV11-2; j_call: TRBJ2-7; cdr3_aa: CASSLTLAGGLYEQYF; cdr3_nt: TGTGCCAGCAGCTTAACGCTAGCGGGGGGGCTTTACGAGCAGTACTTC
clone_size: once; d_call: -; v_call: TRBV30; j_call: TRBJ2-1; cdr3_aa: CAWSVQAGEQFF; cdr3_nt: TGTGCCTGGAGTGTACAAGCGGGTGAGCAGTTCTTC
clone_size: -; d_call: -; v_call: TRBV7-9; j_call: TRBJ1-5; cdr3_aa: CASSLVDTYQPQHF; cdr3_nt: TGTGCCAGCAGCTTAGTCGACACTTATCAGCCCCAGCATTTT
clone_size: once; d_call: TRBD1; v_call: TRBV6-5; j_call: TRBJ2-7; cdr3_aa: CASSYGQGAYEQYF; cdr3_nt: TGTGCCAGCAGTTATGGACAGGGGGCCTACGAGCAGTACTTC